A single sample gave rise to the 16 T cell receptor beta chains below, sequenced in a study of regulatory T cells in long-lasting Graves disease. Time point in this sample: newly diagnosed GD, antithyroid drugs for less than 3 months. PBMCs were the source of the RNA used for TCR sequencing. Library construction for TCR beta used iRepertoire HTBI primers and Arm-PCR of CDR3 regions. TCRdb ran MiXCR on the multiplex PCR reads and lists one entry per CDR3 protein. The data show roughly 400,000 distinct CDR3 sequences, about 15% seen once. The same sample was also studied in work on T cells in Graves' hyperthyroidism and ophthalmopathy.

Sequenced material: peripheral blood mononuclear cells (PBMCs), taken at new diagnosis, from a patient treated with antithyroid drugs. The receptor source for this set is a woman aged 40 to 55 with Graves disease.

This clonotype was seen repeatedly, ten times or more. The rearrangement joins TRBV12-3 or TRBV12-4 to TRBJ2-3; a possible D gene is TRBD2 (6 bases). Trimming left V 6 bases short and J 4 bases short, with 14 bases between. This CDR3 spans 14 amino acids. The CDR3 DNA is TGTGCCAGCAGCGGGACTTTTATTCCAGATACGCAGTATTTT. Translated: CASSGTFIPDTQYF.

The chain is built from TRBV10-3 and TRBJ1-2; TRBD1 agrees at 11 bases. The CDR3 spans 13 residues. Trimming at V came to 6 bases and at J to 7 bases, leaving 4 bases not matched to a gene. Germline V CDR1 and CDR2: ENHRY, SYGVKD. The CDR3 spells CAIRSGTGGGYTF. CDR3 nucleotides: TGTGCCATCAGGTCCGGGACAGGGGGTGGCTACACCTTC.

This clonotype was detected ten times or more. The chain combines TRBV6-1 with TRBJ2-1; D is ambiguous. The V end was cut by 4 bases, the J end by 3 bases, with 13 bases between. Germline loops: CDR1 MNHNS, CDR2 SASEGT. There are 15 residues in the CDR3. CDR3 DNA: TGTGCCAGCAGTGTTGACCAGAAAGACTACAATGAGCAGTTCTTC. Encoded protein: CASSVDQKDYNEQFF.

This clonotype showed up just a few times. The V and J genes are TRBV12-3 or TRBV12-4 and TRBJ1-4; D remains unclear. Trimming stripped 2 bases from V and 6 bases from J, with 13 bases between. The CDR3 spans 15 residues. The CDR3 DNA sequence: TGTGCCAGCAGTTTAAGCCCCCCAGGTTATGAAAAACTGTTTTTT. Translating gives CASSLSPPGYEKLFF.

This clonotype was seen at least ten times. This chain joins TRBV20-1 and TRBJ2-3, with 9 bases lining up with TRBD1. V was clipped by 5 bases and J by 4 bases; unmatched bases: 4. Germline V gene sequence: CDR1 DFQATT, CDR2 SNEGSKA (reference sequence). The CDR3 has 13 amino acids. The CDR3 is CSAGDRVADTQYF. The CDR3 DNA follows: TGCAGTGCTGGGGACAGGGTTGCAGATACGCAGTATTTT.

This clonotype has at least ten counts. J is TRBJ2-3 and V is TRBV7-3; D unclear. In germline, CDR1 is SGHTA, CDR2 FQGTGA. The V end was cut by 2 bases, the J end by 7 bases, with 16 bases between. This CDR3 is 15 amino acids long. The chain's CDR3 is CASSLDLVAGNTQYF. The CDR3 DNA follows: TGTGCCAGCAGCTTAGACCTGGTTGCTGGGAATACGCAGTATTTT.

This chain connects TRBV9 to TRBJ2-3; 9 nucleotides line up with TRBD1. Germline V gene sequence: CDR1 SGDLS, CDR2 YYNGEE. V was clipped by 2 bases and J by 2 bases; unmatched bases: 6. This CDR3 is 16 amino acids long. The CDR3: CASSVSGQGVTDTQYF. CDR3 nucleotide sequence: TGTGCCAGCAGCGTCTCGGGACAGGGAGTCACAGATACGCAGTATTTT.

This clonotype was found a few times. This chain's CDR3 is CASSIGTVYGYTF. DNA for the CDR3: TGTGCCAGTAGTATCGGGACAGTTTATGGCTACACCTTC. The chain couples TRBV19 to TRBJ1-2, with 7 bases fitting TRBD1. J was trimmed by 5 bases and V by 3 bases; bases with no gene match: 3. CDR1 and CDR2 (germline): LNHDA, SQIVND (reference sequence). This CDR3 contains 13 residues.

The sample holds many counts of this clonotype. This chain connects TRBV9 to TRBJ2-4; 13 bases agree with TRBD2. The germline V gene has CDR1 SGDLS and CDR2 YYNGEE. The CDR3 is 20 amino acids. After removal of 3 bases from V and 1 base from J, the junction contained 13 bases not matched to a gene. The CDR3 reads CASSEGLAGRGRLAKNIQYF. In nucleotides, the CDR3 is TGTGCCAGCAGCGAGGGACTAGCGGGACGCGGTCGTTTGGCCAAAAACATTCAGTACTTC.

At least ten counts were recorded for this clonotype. In DNA, the CDR3 is TGTGCCAGCAGACCCGCCGGGACTAAAGGCGAGCAGTACTTC. Its translation is CASRPAGTKGEQYF. The chain employs TRBV27 and TRBJ2-7, with 7 bases aligning to TRBD2. Looked up from germline, CDR1 is MNHEY and CDR2 is SMNVEV (reference sequence). After removal of 6 bases from V and 6 bases from J, the junction contained 11 bases not matched to a gene. The length of the CDR3 is 14 residues.

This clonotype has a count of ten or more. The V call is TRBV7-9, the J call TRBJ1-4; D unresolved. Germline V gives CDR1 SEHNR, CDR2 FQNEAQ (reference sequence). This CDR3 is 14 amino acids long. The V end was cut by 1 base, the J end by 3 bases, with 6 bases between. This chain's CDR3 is CASSLDSANEKLFF. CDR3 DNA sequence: TGTGCCAGCAGCTTAGATTCGGCTAATGAAAAACTGTTTTTT.

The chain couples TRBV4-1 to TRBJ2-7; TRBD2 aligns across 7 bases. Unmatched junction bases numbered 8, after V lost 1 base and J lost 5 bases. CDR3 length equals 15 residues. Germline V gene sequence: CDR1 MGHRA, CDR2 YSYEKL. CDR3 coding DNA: TGCGCCAGCAGCCAAGTTAGTAGCGGGTCCCACGAGCAGTACTTC. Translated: CASSQVSSGSHEQYF.

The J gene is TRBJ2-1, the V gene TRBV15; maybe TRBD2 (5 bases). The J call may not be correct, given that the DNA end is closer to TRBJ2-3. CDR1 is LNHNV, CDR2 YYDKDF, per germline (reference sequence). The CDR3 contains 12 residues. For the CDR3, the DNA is TGTGCCACCGGCCGGGAATCAGATACGCAGTATTTT. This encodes CATGRESDTQYF.

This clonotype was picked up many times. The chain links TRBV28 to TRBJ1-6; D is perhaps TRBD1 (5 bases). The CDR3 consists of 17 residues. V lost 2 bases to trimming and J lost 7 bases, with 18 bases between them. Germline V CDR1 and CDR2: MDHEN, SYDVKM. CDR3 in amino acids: CASSLPMGGNRNSPLHF. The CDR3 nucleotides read TGTGCCAGCAGTTTACCAATGGGGGGGAATAGGAATTCACCCCTCCACTTT.

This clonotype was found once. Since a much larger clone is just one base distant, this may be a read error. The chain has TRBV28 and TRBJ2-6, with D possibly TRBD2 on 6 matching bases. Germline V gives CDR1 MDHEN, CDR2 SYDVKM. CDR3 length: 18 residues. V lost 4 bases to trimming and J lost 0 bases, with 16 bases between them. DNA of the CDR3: TGTGCCAGCAGTTCTCTAAGGAGGGCTCCCTCTGGGGCCAACGTCCTGACTTTC. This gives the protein CASSSLRRAPSGANVLTF.

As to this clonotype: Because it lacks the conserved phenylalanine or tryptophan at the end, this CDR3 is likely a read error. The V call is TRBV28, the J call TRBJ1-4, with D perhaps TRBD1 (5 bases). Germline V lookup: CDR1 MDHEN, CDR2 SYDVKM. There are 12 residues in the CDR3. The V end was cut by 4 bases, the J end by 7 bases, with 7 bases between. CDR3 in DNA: TGTGCCAGCAGTTCTGGGACTGAAAAACTGTTTTGT. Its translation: CASSSGTEKLFC.